This record looks at one TCR beta chain sequence and its context. This specimen comes from a study of T cell changes during pregnancy in multiple sclerosis. V shed 4 bases and J shed 0 bases, with 9 bases lying between them. This CDR3 spans 14 amino acids. The germline CDR1 and CDR2 sequences are MNHEY and SVGAGI. TCRdb's copy holds only in-frame clones and misses some; the assay was immunoSEQ multiplex PCR. Of more than 100,000 clones listed, about 91% are singletons. This clonotype was sampled from a female donor with multiple sclerosis, enrolled in a pregnancy study. The material was peripheral blood, obtained after pregnancy. The J gene is TRBJ1-2, the V gene TRBV6-5; the D is unclear. The CDR3 protein is CASSLKRSNYGYTF. As DNA, the CDR3 is TGTGCCAGCAGTTTAAAGCGATCTAACTATGGCTACACCTTC.